The T cell receptor beta chain under discussion was sequenced for a study of T cells in localized non-small cell lung cancer. With 0 bases removed from V and 2 bases from J, the gap between germline ends came to 11 bases. Germline CDR1 reads MNHEY; CDR2 reads SVGAGI. The CDR3 contains 16 residues. Assay used: immunoSEQ multiplex PCR; TCRdb lists only in-frame clones, some missing. Of around 26,000 clones listed, around 85% are singletons. The receptor comes from a man aged 40 to 75 with stage III squamous cell lung carcinoma. This chain links TRBV6-5 with TRBJ1-3, with D perhaps matching TRBD1 (5 bases). The sample consisted of peripheral blood, taken before any cancer treatment. The CDR3, as DNA: TGTGCCAGCAGTTACTCAGGGGATACGGCTGGAAACACCATATATTTT. Amino acids: CASSYSGDTAGNTIYF.